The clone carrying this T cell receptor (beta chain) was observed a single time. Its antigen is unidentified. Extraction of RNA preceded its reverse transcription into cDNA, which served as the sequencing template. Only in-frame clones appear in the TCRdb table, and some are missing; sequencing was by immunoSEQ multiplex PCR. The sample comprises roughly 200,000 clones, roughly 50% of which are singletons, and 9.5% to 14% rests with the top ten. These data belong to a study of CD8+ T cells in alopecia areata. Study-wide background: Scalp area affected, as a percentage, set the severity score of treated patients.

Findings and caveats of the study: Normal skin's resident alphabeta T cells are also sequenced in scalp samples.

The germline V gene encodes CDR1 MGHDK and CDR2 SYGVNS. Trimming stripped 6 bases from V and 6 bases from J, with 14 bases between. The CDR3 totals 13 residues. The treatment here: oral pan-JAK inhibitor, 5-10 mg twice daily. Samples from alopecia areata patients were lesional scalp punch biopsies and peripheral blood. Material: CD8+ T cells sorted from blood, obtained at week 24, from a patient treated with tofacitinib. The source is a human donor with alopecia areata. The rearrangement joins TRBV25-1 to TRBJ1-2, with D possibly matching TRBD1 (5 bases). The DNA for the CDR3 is TGTGCCAGCAGCCCACCAGGGATGAATGGCTACACCTTC. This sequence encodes CASSPPGMNGYTF.